This T cell receptor (beta chain) was captured by sequencing in a study of monozygotic twins with inflammatory bowel disease. Study results and limitations: Relative to healthy twins, IBD patients had fewer clonotypes in common with others, a gap that was especially apparent with disease activity.

As for this clonotype: Antigen specificity is unknown.

CDR1 and CDR2 (germline): LNHDA, SQIVND (reference sequence). The CDR3 has 18 residues. TCRdb re-analyzed the 5' RACE reads; it lists each CDR3 protein once, without DNA. Its clone listing holds 300,000 to 350,000 distinct CDR3 sequences. The TCR comes from a human donor with ulcerative colitis or Crohn's disease, or a healthy co-twin of an affected twin (not recorded which). Sample: blood. The chain recombines TRBV19 with TRBJ2-6; TCRdb returns TRBD2, unconfirmable since there is no DNA. CDR3 loop: CASSMNGRSKAGANVLTF.